This TCR beta chain is drawn from a study of regulatory T cells in long-lasting Graves disease. CDR1 and CDR2 from the germline V gene are MNHEY and SVGEGT. The ends lost 10 bases at V and 4 bases at J; junction bases unmatched: 8. The CDR3 sequence is 14 residues long. Documented time point: newly diagnosed GD, antithyroid drugs for less than 3 months. Extracted RNA from PBMCs served as the source of the TCR library. With iRepertoire HTBI primers and Arm-PCR of CDR3 regions, TCR beta libraries were built. TCRdb used MiXCR to reprocess the multiplex PCR reads, holding one entry per CDR3 protein. This sample has more than 300,000 distinct CDR3 sequences, with 10% to 15% found just once. There are a few counts of this clonotype. The data also belong to a second study, concerning T cells in Graves' hyperthyroidism and ophthalmopathy. That source adds: Investigators excluded patients with uncontrolled infection, other autoimmune disease, pregnancy or lactation. Using the HTBI primer set, a first-round RT-PCR was run on the TCR CDR3.

The sequences come from peripheral blood mononuclear cells (PBMCs), collected at new diagnosis, from a patient treated with antithyroid drugs. J is TRBJ2-1 and V is TRBV6-2 or TRBV6-3, with 9 positions matching TRBD2. The TCR originated in a woman aged 18-29 years with Graves disease. The CDR3 DNA sequence: TGTGCCATCGGCGGGGGGGCTTTTTACAATGAGCAGTTCTTC. Amino acids: CAIGGGAFYNEQFF.